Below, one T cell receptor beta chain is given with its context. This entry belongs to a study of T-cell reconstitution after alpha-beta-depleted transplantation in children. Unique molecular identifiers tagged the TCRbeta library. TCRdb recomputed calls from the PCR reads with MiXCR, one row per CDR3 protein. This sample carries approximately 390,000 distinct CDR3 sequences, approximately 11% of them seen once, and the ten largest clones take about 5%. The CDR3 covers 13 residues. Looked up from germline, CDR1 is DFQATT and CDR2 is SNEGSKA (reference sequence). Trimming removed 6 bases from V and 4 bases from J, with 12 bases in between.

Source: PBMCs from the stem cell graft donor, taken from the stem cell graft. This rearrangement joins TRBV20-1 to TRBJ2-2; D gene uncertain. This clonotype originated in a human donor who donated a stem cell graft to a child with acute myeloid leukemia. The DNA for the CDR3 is TGCAGTGCCCACTCCGGACCCACCGGGGAGCTGTTTTTT. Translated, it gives CSAHSGPTGELFF.